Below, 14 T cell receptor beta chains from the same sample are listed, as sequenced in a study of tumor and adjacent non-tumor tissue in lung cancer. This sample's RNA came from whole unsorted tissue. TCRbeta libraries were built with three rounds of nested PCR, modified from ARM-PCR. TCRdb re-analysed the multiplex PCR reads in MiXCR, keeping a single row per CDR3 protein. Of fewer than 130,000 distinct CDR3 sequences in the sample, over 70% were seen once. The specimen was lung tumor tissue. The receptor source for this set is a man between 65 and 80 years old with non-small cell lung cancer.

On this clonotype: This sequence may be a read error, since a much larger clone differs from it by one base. In DNA form, the CDR3 reads TGTGCCATCAGTCGGGGACACCCCTACAATGAGCAGTTCTTC. Translating it yields CAISRGHPYNEQFF. This sequence joins TRBV24-1 and TRBJ2-1, with D possibly being TRBD1 (6 bases). Germline lookup yields CDR1 KGHDR and CDR2 SFDVKD. CDR3 length equals 14 residues.

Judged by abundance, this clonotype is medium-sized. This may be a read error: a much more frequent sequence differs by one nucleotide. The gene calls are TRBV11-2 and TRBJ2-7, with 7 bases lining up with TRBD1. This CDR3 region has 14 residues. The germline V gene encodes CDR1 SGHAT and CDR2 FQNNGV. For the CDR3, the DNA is TGTGCCAGCAGCGGGGACAGCATAAGCTACGGGCAGTACTTC. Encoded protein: CASSGDSISYGQYF.

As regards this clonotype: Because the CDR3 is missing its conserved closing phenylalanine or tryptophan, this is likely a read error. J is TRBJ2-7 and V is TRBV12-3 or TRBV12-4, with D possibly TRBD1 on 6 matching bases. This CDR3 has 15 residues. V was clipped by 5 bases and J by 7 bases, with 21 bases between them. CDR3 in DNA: TGTGCCAGCAGTACCTCGACAGGAAGACCATATGAGCAGTACTTA. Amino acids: CASSTSTGRPYEQYL.

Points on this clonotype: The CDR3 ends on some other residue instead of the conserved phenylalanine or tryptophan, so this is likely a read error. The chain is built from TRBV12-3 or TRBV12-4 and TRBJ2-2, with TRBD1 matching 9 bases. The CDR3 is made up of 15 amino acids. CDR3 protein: CASSRDRAQTGGLFL. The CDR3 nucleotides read TGTGCCAGCAGCCGGGACAGGGCCCAGACCGGGGGGCTGTTTCTT.

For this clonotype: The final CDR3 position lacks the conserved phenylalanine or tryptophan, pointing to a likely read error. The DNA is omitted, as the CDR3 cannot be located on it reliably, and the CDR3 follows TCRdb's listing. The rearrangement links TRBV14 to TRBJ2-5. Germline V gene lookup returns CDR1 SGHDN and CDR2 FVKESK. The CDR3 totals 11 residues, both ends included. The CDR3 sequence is CPSSQTGTRYL.

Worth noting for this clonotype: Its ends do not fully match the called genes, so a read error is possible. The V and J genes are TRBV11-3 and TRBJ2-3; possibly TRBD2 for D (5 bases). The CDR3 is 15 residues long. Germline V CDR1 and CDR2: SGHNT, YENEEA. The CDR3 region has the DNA TGTGCTAGCACCCGTCGGGAAGTAAGCGCAGATATGCAGTATTTT. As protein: CASTRREVSADMQYF.

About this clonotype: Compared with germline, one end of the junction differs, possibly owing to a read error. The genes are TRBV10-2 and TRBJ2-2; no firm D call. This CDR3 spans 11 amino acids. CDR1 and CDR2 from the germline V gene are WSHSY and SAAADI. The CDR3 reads CAGSDTGELFF. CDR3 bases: TGCGCCGGCAGTGACACCGGTGAGCTGTTTTTT.

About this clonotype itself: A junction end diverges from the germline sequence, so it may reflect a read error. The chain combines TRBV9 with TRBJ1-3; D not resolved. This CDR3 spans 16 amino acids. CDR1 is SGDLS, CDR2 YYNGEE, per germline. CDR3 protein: CASSVDNRHSGITIYF. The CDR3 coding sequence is TGTGCCAGCAGCGTAGACAACAGACACTCTGGAATCACCATATATTTT.

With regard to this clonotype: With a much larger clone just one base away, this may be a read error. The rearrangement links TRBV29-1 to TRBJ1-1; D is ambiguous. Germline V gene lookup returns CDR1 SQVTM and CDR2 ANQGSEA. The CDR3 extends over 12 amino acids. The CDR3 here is CNVAKSEVEAFF. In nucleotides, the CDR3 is TGCAACGTTGCGAAATCGGAGGTTGAAGCTTTCTTT.

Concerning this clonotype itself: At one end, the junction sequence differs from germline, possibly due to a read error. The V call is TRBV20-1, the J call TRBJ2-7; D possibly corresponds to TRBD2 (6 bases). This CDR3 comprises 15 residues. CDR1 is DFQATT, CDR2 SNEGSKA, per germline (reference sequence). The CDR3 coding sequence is TGCACTGCTAGAGATCCTCGGACTAACTACTACGAGCAGTACTTC. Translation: CTARDPRTNYYEQYF.

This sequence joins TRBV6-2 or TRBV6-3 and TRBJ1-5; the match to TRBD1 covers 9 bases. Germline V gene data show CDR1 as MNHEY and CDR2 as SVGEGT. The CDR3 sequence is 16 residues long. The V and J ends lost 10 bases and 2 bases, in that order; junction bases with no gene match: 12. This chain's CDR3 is CATRGTGILGNQPQHF. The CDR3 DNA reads TGTGCCACCAGAGGGACAGGGATATTGGGCAATCAGCCCCAGCATTTT.

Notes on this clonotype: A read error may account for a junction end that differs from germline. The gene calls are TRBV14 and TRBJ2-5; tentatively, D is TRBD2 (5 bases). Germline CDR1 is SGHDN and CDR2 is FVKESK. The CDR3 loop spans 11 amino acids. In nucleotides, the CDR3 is TGTCCCAGCAACCACGCGGGGACCCAGTACTTC. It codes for CPSNHAGTQYF.

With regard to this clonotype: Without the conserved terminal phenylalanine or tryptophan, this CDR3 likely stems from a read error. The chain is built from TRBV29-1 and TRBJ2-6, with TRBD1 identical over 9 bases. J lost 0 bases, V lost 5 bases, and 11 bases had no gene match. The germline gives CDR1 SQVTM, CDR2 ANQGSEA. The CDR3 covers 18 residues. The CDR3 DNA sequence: TGCAGCGTTTCCGACCGGGACAGGGTATCCTCTGGGGCCAACGTCCTGACTCTC. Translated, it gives CSVSDRDRVSSGANVLTL.

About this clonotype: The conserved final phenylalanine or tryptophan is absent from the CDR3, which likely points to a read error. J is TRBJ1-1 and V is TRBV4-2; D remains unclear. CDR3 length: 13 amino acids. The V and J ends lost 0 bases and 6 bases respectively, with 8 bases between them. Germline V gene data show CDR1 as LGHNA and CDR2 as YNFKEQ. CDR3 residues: CASSQDRGPEAFY. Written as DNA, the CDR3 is TGTGCCAGCAGCCAAGATCGAGGGCCTGAAGCTTTCTAT.